This T cell receptor (beta chain) stems from a study of identifying expanded T cells in peripheral blood. The repertoire was sequenced with immunoSEQ multiplex PCR; TCRdb's copy has only in-frame clones and lacks some. The sample contains around 81,000 clones, 80% to 90% of which appear only once. Broader study findings: Over approximately two and four weeks, about 16 and 19 clones changed, versus around 1.3 between replicates. Clone count variance between two-week samples rose with total template count.

No infections or other immune events were documented during collection. The trim removed 5 bases at V and 10 bases at J, leaving 14 bases unmatched. The CDR3 is made up of 15 amino acids. CDR1 SGHTA and CDR2 FQGNSA come from the germline V gene. About this clone: The antigen is unknown.

This clonotype was obtained from a person between 18 and 70 years old in good health. Sequencing input: blood. J is TRBJ2-1 and V is TRBV7-2; 7 nucleotides align to TRBD1. CDR3 amino acids: CASSGHGTEASEQFF. The CDR3 coding sequence is TGTGCCAGCAGCGGCCACGGGACAGAGGCCTCGGAGCAGTTCTTC.